The next 29 T cell receptor beta chains were all read from a single sample in a study of T cell responses to AZD1222 COVID-19 vaccine. Method: immunoSEQ multiplex PCR; TCRdb's copy keeps in-frame clones and lacks some. The table records more than 65,000 clones, roughly 80% of them present only once. Sequenced material: peripheral blood, taken on day 0 of AZD1222 vaccination. These receptors all stem from an adult in good health.

This chain uses TRBV10-3 with TRBJ2-1, with TRBD2 identical over 7 bases. From germline, CDR1 is ENHRY and CDR2 SYGVKD. The ends lost 0 bases at V and 4 bases at J; junction bases unmatched: 3. The CDR3 has 15 residues. The CDR3 DNA sequence: TGTGCCATCAGTGAGTCCCGGGAGGCTTACAATGAGCAGTTCTTC. Translated, it gives CAISESREAYNEQFF.

The chain combines TRBV6-5 with TRBJ1-4, with D uncertain. The germline V gene has CDR1 MNHEY and CDR2 SVGAGI. The CDR3 runs 15 residues. V was pared by 8 bases and J by 2 bases, with 15 bases between. CDR3 in DNA: TGTGCCAGCTTATCCGGGTCGGGGACTAATGAAAAACTGTTTTTT. Its translation: CASLSGSGTNEKLFF.

The rearrangement uses TRBV7-2 and TRBJ2-1; TRBD2 aligns across 9 bases. V dropped 3 bases and J dropped 6; count of bases not matched to a gene: 3. This CDR3 has 14 amino acids. Germline V lookup: CDR1 SGHTA, CDR2 FQGNSA. The CDR3 DNA is TGTGCCAGCAGCTTCCTAGCGGGACCCAATGAGCAGTTCTTC. Protein sequence: CASSFLAGPNEQFF.

Notes on this clone: Other DNA sequences in this sample translate to the same CDR3. The chain has TRBV10-3 and TRBJ1-1; TRBD1 aligns across 7 bases. V shed 7 bases, J shed 1 base, and the junction held 6 bases outside the gene matches. This CDR3 comprises 14 residues. Germline loops: CDR1 ENHRY, CDR2 SYGVKD. CDR3 in amino acids: CAITRGGGNTEAFF. The CDR3, as DNA: TGTGCCATCACCCGAGGGGGCGGGAACACTGAAGCTTTCTTT.

The chain carries TRBV5-5 and TRBJ1-2; D might be TRBD1 (5 bases). This CDR3 has 12 amino acids. CDR1 and CDR2 from the germline V gene are SGHKS and YYEKEE (reference sequence). V was trimmed by 2 bases and J by 5 bases, leaving 7 bases between them. This CDR3 is CASSLGDYGYTF. CDR3 in DNA: TGTGCCAGCAGCTTAGGGGATTATGGCTACACCTTC.

The chain is built from TRBV10-3 and TRBJ2-5; D gene unclear. The CDR3 loop spans 14 amino acids. CDR1 and CDR2 (germline): ENHRY, SYGVKD. Trimming took off 0 bases at V and 4 bases at J, with 9 bases between the two ends. The CDR3 protein is CAISESVAGETQYF. The CDR3 bases are TGTGCCATCAGTGAGTCGGTAGCAGGAGAGACCCAGTACTTC.

This rearrangement joins TRBV2 to TRBJ2-5; 10 positions match TRBD1. Germline V lookup: CDR1 SNHLY, CDR2 FYNNEI. The junction had 13 bases not matched to a gene; V was cut back by 1 base and J by 5 bases. The CDR3 is made up of 18 amino acids. CDR3 nucleotide sequence: TGTGCCAGCAGTGAAGTCGGGACAGGGGTAGCGGGGCAGGAGACCCAGTACTTC. This codes for CASSEVGTGVAGQETQYF.

This clone appeared a single time. This chain links TRBV18 with TRBJ2-2; 7 bases match TRBD2. CDR3 length: 16 amino acids. Germline CDR1 is KGHSH and CDR2 is LQKENI. Unmatched junction bases numbered 6, after V lost 0 bases and J lost 5 bases. The CDR3 coding sequence is TGTGCCAGCTCACCACCGAACCGGGGAGGGACCGGGGAGCTGTTTTTT. This translates into CASSPPNRGGTGELFF. Combining the CDR3 with reference TRBV18 and TRBJ2-2 gives the whole variable domain NAGVMQNPRHLVRRRGQEARLRCSPMKGHSHVYWYRQLPEEGLKFMVYLQKENIIDESGMPKERFSAEFPKEGPSILRIQQVVRGDSAAYFCASSPPNRGGTGELFFGEGSRLTVL.

This chain joins TRBV4-2 and TRBJ1-1; possibly TRBD1 for D (6 bases). Germline V gene lookup returns CDR1 LGHNA and CDR2 YNFKEQ. The V end lost 4 bases, the J end lost 4 bases, and 13 bases lay between the germline ends. The CDR3 sequence is 14 residues long. The CDR3 region is CASSPTTGFTEAFF. In nucleotides, the CDR3 is TGTGCCAGCAGCCCCACTACAGGGTTCACTGAAGCTTTCTTT.

The chain uses TRBV4-1 and TRBJ2-1, with a weak D call TRBD2 (6 bases). Germline CDR1 reads MGHRA; CDR2 reads YSYEKL. V lost 2 bases and J 6 bases, leaving 17 bases between the germline ends. The CDR3 has 16 residues. The chain's CDR3 is CASSQILAGTLNEQFF. The CDR3 DNA reads TGCGCCAGCAGCCAAATATTGGCGGGGACCCTCAATGAGCAGTTCTTC.

The genes are TRBV29-1 and TRBJ2-1; tentatively, D is TRBD1 (5 bases). Germline CDR1 is SQVTM and CDR2 is ANQGSEA. Trimming left V 7 bases short and J 0 bases short, with 10 bases between. The CDR3 spans 13 residues. CDR3: CSAGFASYNEQFF. CDR3 DNA sequence: TGCAGCGCAGGGTTCGCCTCCTACAATGAGCAGTTCTTC.

The sample holds one count of this clone. The chain is built from TRBV5-4 and TRBJ1-6, with 10 bases matching TRBD1. The germline V gene has CDR1 SGHNT and CDR2 YYREEE (reference sequence). This CDR3 contains 15 residues. V gave up 0 bases and J gave up 7 bases; unmatched junction bases: 1. CDR3 bases: TGTGCCAGCAGCTTGGGGACAGGGGGAAATTCACCCCTCCACTTT. This encodes CASSLGTGGNSPLHF.

The chain recombines TRBV7-9 with TRBJ1-2; tentatively, D is TRBD1 (6 bases). Germline V gives CDR1 SEHNR, CDR2 FQNEAQ (reference sequence). The CDR3 has 14 amino acids. The V gene lost 2 bases and the J gene lost 8 bases, with 15 bases spanning the gap. The CDR3 loop is CASSLSGGGRGYTF. In DNA form, the CDR3 reads TGTGCCAGCAGCTTATCTGGTGGGGGCAGAGGCTACACCTTC.

J is TRBJ1-1 and V is TRBV19; D call uncertain. CDR3 length: 16 residues. The V gene lost 3 bases and the J gene lost 0 bases, with 14 bases spanning the gap. Germline assignment: CDR1 LNHDA and CDR2 SQIVND (reference sequence). The CDR3 spells CASSIDPSTMNTEAFF. The DNA for the CDR3 is TGTGCCAGTAGTATCGACCCGAGTACCATGAACACTGAAGCTTTCTTT.

This clone was seen a handful of times. The rearrangement links TRBV28 to TRBJ2-1; 10 bases line up with TRBD2. After removal of 3 bases from V and 5 bases from J, the junction contained 10 bases not matched to a gene. CDR1 and CDR2 (germline): MDHEN, SYDVKM. The CDR3 extends over 17 amino acids. DNA of the CDR3: TGTGCCAGCAGTTTCATTCCGGGACTAGCGACGGACAATGAGCAGTTCTTC. It specifies CASSFIPGLATDNEQFF.

The chain uses TRBV12-3 or TRBV12-4 and TRBJ1-1, with D possibly TRBD1 on 5 matching bases. V was trimmed by 7 bases and J by 9 bases, leaving 15 bases between them. The CDR3 loop spans 12 amino acids. CDR3 loop: CASNSHRSKAFF. CDR3 in DNA: TGTGCCAGCAATAGTCACAGGTCGAAAGCTTTCTTT.

With regard to this clone: Additional DNA sequences in this sample encode the identical CDR3. The V call is TRBV7-2, the J call TRBJ2-1; D ambiguous. CDR3 size: 14 residues. Germline V gives CDR1 SGHTA, CDR2 FQGNSA. Between the trimmed V and J ends, which lost 2 bases and 3 bases, there was a span of 8 bases. CDR3 region: CASSLLPGYNEQFF. CDR3 bases: TGTGCCAGCAGCTTATTGCCGGGCTACAATGAGCAGTTCTTC.

The chain carries TRBV12-3 or TRBV12-4 and TRBJ2-7; D remains unclear. V lost 1 base, J lost 8 bases, and 6 bases lay in between. This CDR3 is 11 amino acids long. Here the CDR3 DNA reads TGTGCCAGCAGTTTAGGCCCGAAGCAGTACTTC. Protein sequence: CASSLGPKQYF.

The rearrangement links TRBV27 to TRBJ2-7; possibly TRBD2 for D (6 bases). Germline V gene lookup returns CDR1 MNHEY and CDR2 SMNVEV (reference sequence). Trimming shortened V by 7 bases and J by 6 bases, and 16 bases separated the two germline ends. CDR3 size: 13 residues. The CDR3 region is CASIGGRYSEQYF. CDR3 sequence (DNA): TGTGCCAGCATTGGGGGGAGGTACAGCGAGCAGTACTTC.

The chain uses TRBV19 and TRBJ2-1; no firm D call. The CDR3 has 13 residues. Germline V lookup: CDR1 LNHDA, CDR2 SQIVND (reference sequence). Trimming removed 0 bases from V and 9 bases from J, with 9 bases in between. This chain's CDR3 is CASSIDSVSEQFF. The CDR3 DNA follows: TGTGCCAGTAGTATAGATTCGGTGAGTGAGCAGTTCTTC.

This chain links TRBV7-8 with TRBJ2-7; 12 bases map to TRBD2. This CDR3 is 15 amino acids long. Germline V lookup: CDR1 SGHVS, CDR2 FQNEAQ. Trimming at V came to 2 bases and at J to 4 bases, leaving 3 bases not matched to a gene. DNA for the CDR3: TGTGCCAGCAGCTTAACGACTAGCGGGAGATACGAGCAGTACTTC. Protein sequence: CASSLTTSGRYEQYF.

CDR3 protein: CASSEASGYNEQFF. CDR3 DNA: TGTGCCAGCAGTGAGGCTAGCGGTTACAATGAGCAGTTCTTC. J is TRBJ2-1 and V is TRBV2; 7 bases are a match to TRBD2. Germline trimming cut 3 bases from V and 4 bases from J; bases unmatched to any gene: 3. Germline CDR1 is SNHLY and CDR2 is FYNNEI. This CDR3 has 14 amino acids.

Only a few counts were recorded for this clone. V is TRBV25-1 and J is TRBJ2-3, with D unresolved. The V end was cut by 8 bases, the J end by 0 bases, with 18 bases between. This CDR3 spans 16 amino acids. In germline, CDR1 is MGHDK, CDR2 SYGVNS. CDR3 DNA sequence: TGTGCCAGCTCATACTCAGGCGCCTCAAGCACAGATACGCAGTATTTT. This sequence encodes CASSYSGASSTDTQYF. The variable domain in full, with the rest retrieved from reference TRBV25-1 and TRBJ2-3, is EADIYQTPRYLVIGTGKKITLECSQTMGHDKMYWYQQDPGMELHLIHYSYGVNSTEKGDLSSESTVSRIRTEHFPLTLESARPSHTSQYLCASSYSGASSTDTQYFGPGTRLTVL.

This chain connects TRBV24-1 to TRBJ2-2; 7 bases fit TRBD1. This CDR3 has 16 residues. Germline values: CDR1 KGHDR, CDR2 SFDVKD. The V segment lost 4 bases and the J segment 2 bases; nucleotides outside the gene matches: 6. The CDR3 here is CATSDSGQRNTGELFF. CDR3 DNA sequence: TGTGCCACCAGTGACTCGGGACAGCGAAACACCGGGGAGCTGTTTTTT.

Ten or more counts support this clone. V and J are TRBV5-1 and TRBJ2-7; D remains unclear. CDR1 is SGHRS and CDR2 is YFSETQ in the germline V gene. The V gene lost 4 bases and the J gene lost 0 bases, with 14 bases spanning the gap. This CDR3 contains 15 residues. The CDR3 bases are TGCGCCAGCAGCAGCACAGCAGGAAGCTCCTACGAGCAGTACTTC. Amino acids: CASSSTAGSSYEQYF.

The V and J genes are TRBV6-1 and TRBJ1-2; perhaps TRBD1 as D (6 bases). CDR1 and CDR2 (germline): MNHNS, SASEGT. This CDR3 contains 12 residues. The V end lost 3 bases, the J end lost 14 bases, and 16 bases lay between the germline ends. CDR3 in DNA: TGTGCCAGCAGTGATGTTCCACAGGGCCGGACCTTC. Translation gives CASSDVPQGRTF.

This clone was recorded only once. The V gene is TRBV7-6, the J gene TRBJ2-2, with 16 positions matching TRBD2. V shed 5 bases and J 4 bases; nucleotides not matched to a gene: 7. CDR3 length: 18 residues. In germline, CDR1 is SGHVS, CDR2 FNYEAQ. The CDR3 DNA sequence: TGTGCCAGCAGCCCGGGACTAGCGGGAGGGTTGGGCACCGGGGAGCTGTTTTTT. This gives the protein CASSPGLAGGLGTGELFF.

The chain joins TRBV2 to TRBJ2-3, with TRBD2 as a possible D gene (5 bases). In germline, CDR1 is SNHLY, CDR2 FYNNEI. V lost 1 base and J 1 base, leaving 12 bases between the germline ends. CDR3 length equals 16 residues. Here the CDR3 reads CASSEVGGPGTDTQYF. Here the CDR3 DNA reads TGTGCCAGCAGTGAAGTTGGCGGGCCGGGCACAGATACGCAGTATTTT.

The rearrangement links TRBV4-3 to TRBJ1-6; 7 bases match TRBD1. V trimming: 3 bases; J trimming: 5 bases; junction bases outside the gene matches: 7. The CDR3 is made up of 16 amino acids. CDR1 and CDR2 from the germline V gene are LGHNA and YSLEER. CDR3 residues: CASSQTGNGDNSPLHF. CDR3 nucleotides: TGCGCCAGCAGCCAGACAGGGAATGGAGATAATTCACCCCTCCACTTT.